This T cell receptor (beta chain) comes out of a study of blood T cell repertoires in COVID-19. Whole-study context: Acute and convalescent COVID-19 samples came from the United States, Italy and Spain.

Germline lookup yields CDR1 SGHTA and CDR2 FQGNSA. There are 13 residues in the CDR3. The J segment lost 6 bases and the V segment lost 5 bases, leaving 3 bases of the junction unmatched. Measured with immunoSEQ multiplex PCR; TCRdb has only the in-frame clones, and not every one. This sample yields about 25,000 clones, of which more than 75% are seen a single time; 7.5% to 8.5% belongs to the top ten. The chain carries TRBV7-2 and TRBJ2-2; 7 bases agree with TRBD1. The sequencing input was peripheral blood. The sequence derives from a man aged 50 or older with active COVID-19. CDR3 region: CASSAQGAGELFF. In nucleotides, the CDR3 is TGTGCCAGCAGCGCGCAGGGGGCCGGGGAGCTGTTTTTT.